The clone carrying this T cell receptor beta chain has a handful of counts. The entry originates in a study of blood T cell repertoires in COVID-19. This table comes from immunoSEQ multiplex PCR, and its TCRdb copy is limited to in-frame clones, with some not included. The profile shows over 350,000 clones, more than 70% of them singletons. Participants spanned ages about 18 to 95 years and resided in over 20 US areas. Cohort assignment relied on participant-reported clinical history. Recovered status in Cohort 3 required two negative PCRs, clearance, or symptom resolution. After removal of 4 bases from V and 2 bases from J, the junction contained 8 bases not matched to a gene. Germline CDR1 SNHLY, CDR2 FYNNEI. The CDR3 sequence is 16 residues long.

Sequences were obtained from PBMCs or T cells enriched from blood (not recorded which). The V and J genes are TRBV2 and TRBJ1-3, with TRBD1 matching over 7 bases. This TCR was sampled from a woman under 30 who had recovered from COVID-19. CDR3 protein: CASSADRPVAGNTIYF. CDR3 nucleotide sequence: TGTGCCAGCAGTGCGGACAGGCCGGTAGCTGGAAACACCATATATTTT.